Presented here are 21 T cell receptor beta chains from one specimen sequenced in a study. From the RT-PCR reads, TCRdb called clonotypes with MiXCR, one entry per CDR3 protein. The sample comprises about 680,000 distinct CDR3 sequences, over 12% of which are singletons, and 3.6% rests with the top ten. Sequencing input: memory CD4+ T cells from blood. Receptor source: a female donor in good health, serving as a healthy control.

The gene calls are TRBV25-1 and TRBJ1-2; TRBD1 matches at 9 bases. CDR3 size: 15 residues. The germline V gene encodes CDR1 MGHDK and CDR2 SYGVNS. The trim removed 6 bases at V and 0 bases at J, leaving 5 bases unmatched. This CDR3 reads CASSGTGYSNYGYTF. The CDR3 nucleotides read TGTGCCAGCAGCGGGACAGGGTACTCTAACTATGGCTACACCTTC.

The table lists this clonotype with a few counts. This chain connects TRBV12-3 or TRBV12-4 to TRBJ2-5; TRBD1 agrees at 8 bases. The CDR3 has 15 residues. Losses at the gene ends were 5 bases for V and 3 bases for J; bases not matched to a gene: 8. The CDR3 coding sequence is TGTGCCAGCAGTCCCCGACAGGGGAGCAAAGAGACCCAGTACTTC. Translating it yields CASSPRQGSKETQYF.

The table lists this clonotype with many counts. J is TRBJ2-7 and V is TRBV28, with D unresolved. CDR1 is MDHEN, CDR2 SYDVKM, per germline. V was trimmed by 2 bases and J by 7 bases, leaving 15 bases between them. This CDR3 has 14 residues. CDR3 in amino acids: CASSLLSYAWEQYF. The CDR3 nucleotides read TGTGCCAGCAGTTTACTCTCCTACGCATGGGAGCAGTACTTC. Using reference TRBV28 and TRBJ2-7 for the parts outside the CDR3, the full variable domain is DVKVTQSSRYLVKRTGEKVFLECVQDMDHENMFWYRQDPGLGLRLIYFSYDVKMKEKGDIPEGYSVSREKKERFSLILESASTNQTSMYLCASSLLSYAWEQYFGPGTRLTVT.

The chain couples TRBV6-1 to TRBJ2-7; D ambiguous. Germline CDR1 is MNHNS and CDR2 is SASEGT. Trimming cost V 4 bases and J 3 bases, with 10 bases left between them. CDR3 length: 13 residues. CDR3 coding DNA: TGTGCCAGCAGTGTTAACAGCCTCTACGAGCAGTACTTC. Protein sequence: CASSVNSLYEQYF.

The V gene is TRBV27, the J gene TRBJ2-1; TRBD2 agrees at 12 bases. After removal of 1 base from V and 7 bases from J, the junction contained 5 bases not matched to a gene. CDR3 length: 16 amino acids. Germline CDR1 MNHEY, CDR2 SMNVEV (reference sequence). CDR3: CASSLYAGTSGNEQFF. The CDR3 bases are TGTGCCAGCAGTTTATACGCCGGGACTAGCGGGAATGAGCAGTTCTTC.

The J gene is TRBJ2-1, the V gene TRBV12-3 or TRBV12-4; TRBD2 matches at 9 bases. The V and J ends lost 2 bases and 9 bases, in that order; junction bases with no gene match: 2. This CDR3 comprises 13 residues. CDR3 sequence: CASSLSGRSEQFF. DNA for the CDR3: TGTGCCAGCAGTTTAAGCGGGAGGTCTGAGCAGTTCTTC.

This clonotype appeared many times. The chain uses TRBV6-5 and TRBJ1-2; no firm D call. V was cut by 0 bases and J by 5 bases, with 13 bases left in between. The CDR3 length is 15 residues. The germline V gene has CDR1 MNHEY and CDR2 SVGAGI. CDR3: CASSYSPLGSYGYTF. As DNA, the CDR3 is TGTGCCAGCAGTTACTCTCCGTTAGGGTCGTATGGCTACACCTTC.

The table lists this clonotype with many counts. This sequence joins TRBV4-3 and TRBJ1-1; D gene unclear. The CDR3 length is 14 residues. The germline CDR1 and CDR2 sequences are LGHNA and YSLEER. V was clipped by 0 bases and J by 8 bases, with 13 bases between them. As DNA, the CDR3 is TGCGCCAGCAGCCAAGATGGATCTTGGGCGGAAGCTTTCTTT. It yields the protein CASSQDGSWAEAFF.

This clonotype was picked up many times. The chain recombines TRBV7-2 with TRBJ1-4; D is uncertain. Germline V gene lookup returns CDR1 SGHTA and CDR2 FQGNSA. The ends were cut back, 5 bases at V and 0 bases at J, with 10 bases in the middle. The CDR3 loop spans 15 amino acids. Here the CDR3 reads CASSSQTATNEKLFF. The CDR3 bases are TGTGCCAGCAGCAGTCAGACCGCAACTAATGAAAAACTGTTTTTT.

This clonotype was counted only a few times. This CDR3 reads CASSLGVLAGEADTQYF. The CDR3 coding sequence is TGCGCCAGCAGCTTGGGCGTTTTAGCGGGAGAGGCAGATACGCAGTATTTT. V is TRBV5-1 and J is TRBJ2-3; 9 nucleotides match TRBD2. Looked up from germline, CDR1 is SGHRS and CDR2 is YFSETQ. The V and J ends lost 0 bases and 4 bases, in that order; junction bases with no gene match: 9. This CDR3 region has 17 residues.

The chain couples TRBV30 to TRBJ2-3, with 8 nucleotides matching TRBD1. Germline V gene data show CDR1 as GTSNPN and CDR2 as SVGIG (reference sequence). Unmatched junction bases numbered 6, after V lost 3 bases and J lost 4 bases. The CDR3 consists of 14 residues. The CDR3: CAWSGQGIADTQYF. Here the CDR3 DNA reads TGTGCCTGGAGCGGACAGGGTATCGCAGATACGCAGTATTTT.

This clonotype came up a few times. The CDR3 loop is CASSFKQMISSYNSPLHF. In DNA, the CDR3 is TGTGCCAGCAGTTTTAAACAGATGATAAGCTCCTATAATTCACCCCTCCACTTT. The chain links TRBV27 to TRBJ1-6; D remains ambiguous. Germline-derived CDR1 and CDR2 are MNHEY and SMNVEV (reference sequence). The CDR3 totals 18 residues. V gave up 3 bases and J gave up 0 bases, with 15 bases separating them.

In this sample, this clonotype turned up many times. The rearrangement uses TRBV29-1 and TRBJ1-2; D not certain. V was cut by 4 bases and J by 4 bases, with 1 base left in between. The CDR3 contains 9 residues. Germline loops: CDR1 SQVTM, CDR2 ANQGSEA. CDR3 bases: TGCAGCGTTGGCTATGGCTACACCTTC. Its translation is CSVGYGYTF.

The chain uses TRBV20-1 and TRBJ2-7; D remains ambiguous. V dropped 6 bases and J dropped 3 bases, with 12 bases sitting between them. There are 12 residues in the CDR3. CDR1 is DFQATT, CDR2 SNEGSKA, per germline (reference sequence). In DNA, the CDR3 is TGCAGTGCAAAAGGCAGACACTACGAGCAGTACTTC. Its protein product is CSAKGRHYEQYF.

This clonotype was seen ten or more times. J is TRBJ2-1 and V is TRBV7-2; D remains unclear. Germline assignment: CDR1 SGHTA and CDR2 FQGNSA. CDR3 size: 15 residues. V was shortened by 1 base and J by 2 bases, with 9 bases between the two germline ends. The CDR3 nucleotides read TGTGCCAGCAGCTTAGTGCCCTCGACCTACAATGAGCAGTTCTTC. This gives the protein CASSLVPSTYNEQFF.

The CDR3 DNA follows: TGCAGTGCTAGAGATCCATTAGTGGCGGCAGGACCCCAGCATTTT. Translation: CSARDPLVAAGPQHF. The chain uses TRBV20-1 and TRBJ1-5; D call uncertain. The V gene's germline CDR1 is DFQATT and CDR2 SNEGSKA (reference sequence). Trimming removed 0 bases from V and 10 bases from J, with 19 bases in between. This CDR3 is 15 amino acids long.

V gene TRBV20-1 combines with J gene TRBJ2-7; weak D call: TRBD2 (5 bases). The germline gives CDR1 DFQATT, CDR2 SNEGSKA (reference sequence). Trimming removed 5 bases at V and 7 bases at J, with 12 bases between. The CDR3 has 11 amino acids. Written as DNA, the CDR3 is TGCAGTGCTCCGGGGAGCTGGGAGCAGTACTTC. Protein: CSAPGSWEQYF.

V usage is TRBV3-2 and J usage is TRBJ2-5; the table's D gene call, TRBD1, was not cross checked with the DNA. TRBV3-2 has pseudogene status. The CDR3 has 15 amino acids. The CDR3 sequence is CASSQIDRIQETQYF. The CDR3, as DNA: TGTGCCAGCAGCCAAATTGACAGAATCCAAGAGACCCAGTACTTC.

This clonotype was picked up many times. The chain combines TRBV5-8 with TRBJ2-7, with D perhaps matching TRBD1 (5 bases). V lost 0 bases and J lost 1, with 17 bases in between. The CDR3 sequence is 17 residues long. The V gene's germline CDR1 is SGHTS and CDR2 YDEGEE. The chain's CDR3 is CASSLGGAAGRSYEQYF. CDR3 bases: TGTGCCAGCAGCTTGGGGGGTGCGGCAGGGCGGTCCTACGAGCAGTACTTC.

V usage is TRBV6-2 or TRBV6-3 and J usage is TRBJ1-5, with D possibly TRBD1 on 5 matching bases. CDR1 is MNHEY and CDR2 is SVGEGT in the germline V gene. The V gene lost 6 bases and the J gene lost 7 bases, with 16 bases spanning the gap. The CDR3 sequence is 14 residues long. CDR3 DNA: TGTGCCAGCAGGGGAATTGGGGGTAACCAGCCCCAGCATTTT. This translates into CASRGIGGNQPQHF.

The sample holds many counts of this clonotype. The chain joins TRBV7-9 to TRBJ2-3; perhaps TRBD2 as D (6 bases). The germline CDR1 and CDR2 sequences are SEHNR and FQNEAQ (reference sequence). The CDR3 contains 16 residues. V lost 0 bases to trimming and J lost 4 bases, with 14 bases between them. This chain's CDR3 is CASSLASSGSADTQYF. The CDR3 bases are TGTGCCAGCAGCTTAGCGTCCAGCGGGTCGGCAGATACGCAGTATTTT.